This T cell receptor (beta chain) appears in the sequencing data of a study of glioma-infiltrating T cells. In germline, CDR1 is WNHNN, CDR2 SYGVQD (reference sequence). V was shortened by 0 bases and J by 6 bases, with 12 bases between the two germline ends. This CDR3 is 14 amino acids long. In the case of this clonotype: Antigen specificity is unknown.

The iRepertoire nested amplicon-rescue multiplex PCR amplified TCR alpha and beta CDR3s from RNA. Tissue mRNA or PBMC total RNA, about 95-450 ng, went into one-step reverse transcription and amplification. TCRdb independently ran MiXCR on the multiplex PCR reads; one entry per CDR3 protein. The sample has 150,000 to 200,000 distinct CDR3 sequences, around 45% seen once; the top ten hold roughly 5.2%. General study points: Gliomas, especially low-grade, showed above-expected tissue-blood divergence; non-neoplastic patients showed below. Tissue and blood shared very few CDR3 sequences.

V and J are TRBV10-1 and TRBJ2-7; no definite D call. The source material was glioma tissue, nonneoplastic brain tissue, or PBMCs (not recorded which). The TCR originated in a human donor with low-grade glioma or glioblastoma, undergoing nonglioma brain surgery, or in good health (not recorded which). This CDR3 reads CASSESTPNCEQYF. Written as DNA, the CDR3 is TGCGCCAGCAGTGAGTCAACACCAAACTGCGAGCAGTACTTC.